In this sample, the clone carrying this T cell receptor (beta chain) turned up a few times. The antigen is not known. Profiling relied on immunoSEQ multiplex PCR, and the TCRdb table lists in-frame clones only, not all of them. The table has about 120,000 clones, 88% seen once; the top ten hold less than 2%. This specimen comes from a study of cytomegalovirus exposure and HLA in healthy donors. Study details: The approximately 610 first-cohort repertoires shared a platform with the approximately 120 validation repertoires, as reported in a later analysis.

Study conclusions and caveats: According to reports, the classifier identified cytomegalovirus status with high specificity and sensitivity. Three chains linked to CMV were shown in vitro to be specific for CMV antigens. According to the study, approximately 150 TCR beta chains were cytomegalovirus-associated.

The receptor was isolated from a man between 18 and 29 years old in good health and CMV-seronegative. Material for sequencing was PBMCs.

The CDR3 coding sequence is TGTGCCAGCTCACCACCCGCCAGGGGCTATGGCTACACCTTC. Protein sequence: CASSPPARGYGYTF. The J gene is TRBJ1-2, the V gene TRBV18; D possibly corresponds to TRBD1 (6 bases). V was cut by 0 bases and J by 4 bases, with 9 bases left in between. Per the germline V gene, CDR1 is KGHSH and CDR2 is LQKENI. This CDR3 contains 14 residues.